This T cell receptor (beta chain) appears in the sequencing data of a study of tissue T cells after allogeneic stem cell transplantation. About the study: Pathologist H&E review favored samples with visible lymphocytes for sequencing among multiple samples. Notes on the study in general: Sampling depth was limited, and the cohort was small and clinically varied. In patients and mice, blood and spleen missed much of tissue repertoire. Within patients, tissue anatomy strongly shaped TCR repertoire composition.

Comment on this clone: Its specificity is unknown.

Clones were sequenced by immunoSEQ multiplex PCR, and TCRdb holds only the in-frame ones, with some missing. Of about 6,300 clones in the sample, approximately 71% were seen once. The CDR3 is 16 amino acids. The ends were cut back, 2 bases at V and 1 base at J, with 13 bases in the middle. CDR1 is MNHEY and CDR2 is SVGEGT in the germline V gene. V is TRBV6-2 or TRBV6-3 and J is TRBJ2-3; tentatively, D is TRBD2 (6 bases). This sample comprised tissue from the stomach, obtained at autopsy. The sequence came from a woman aged 18 to 50 with breast cancer. The CDR3 DNA sequence: TGTGCCAGCAGTTACGATGGGGGGTCTCGCACAGATACGCAGTATTTT. Encoded protein: CASSYDGGSRTDTQYF.